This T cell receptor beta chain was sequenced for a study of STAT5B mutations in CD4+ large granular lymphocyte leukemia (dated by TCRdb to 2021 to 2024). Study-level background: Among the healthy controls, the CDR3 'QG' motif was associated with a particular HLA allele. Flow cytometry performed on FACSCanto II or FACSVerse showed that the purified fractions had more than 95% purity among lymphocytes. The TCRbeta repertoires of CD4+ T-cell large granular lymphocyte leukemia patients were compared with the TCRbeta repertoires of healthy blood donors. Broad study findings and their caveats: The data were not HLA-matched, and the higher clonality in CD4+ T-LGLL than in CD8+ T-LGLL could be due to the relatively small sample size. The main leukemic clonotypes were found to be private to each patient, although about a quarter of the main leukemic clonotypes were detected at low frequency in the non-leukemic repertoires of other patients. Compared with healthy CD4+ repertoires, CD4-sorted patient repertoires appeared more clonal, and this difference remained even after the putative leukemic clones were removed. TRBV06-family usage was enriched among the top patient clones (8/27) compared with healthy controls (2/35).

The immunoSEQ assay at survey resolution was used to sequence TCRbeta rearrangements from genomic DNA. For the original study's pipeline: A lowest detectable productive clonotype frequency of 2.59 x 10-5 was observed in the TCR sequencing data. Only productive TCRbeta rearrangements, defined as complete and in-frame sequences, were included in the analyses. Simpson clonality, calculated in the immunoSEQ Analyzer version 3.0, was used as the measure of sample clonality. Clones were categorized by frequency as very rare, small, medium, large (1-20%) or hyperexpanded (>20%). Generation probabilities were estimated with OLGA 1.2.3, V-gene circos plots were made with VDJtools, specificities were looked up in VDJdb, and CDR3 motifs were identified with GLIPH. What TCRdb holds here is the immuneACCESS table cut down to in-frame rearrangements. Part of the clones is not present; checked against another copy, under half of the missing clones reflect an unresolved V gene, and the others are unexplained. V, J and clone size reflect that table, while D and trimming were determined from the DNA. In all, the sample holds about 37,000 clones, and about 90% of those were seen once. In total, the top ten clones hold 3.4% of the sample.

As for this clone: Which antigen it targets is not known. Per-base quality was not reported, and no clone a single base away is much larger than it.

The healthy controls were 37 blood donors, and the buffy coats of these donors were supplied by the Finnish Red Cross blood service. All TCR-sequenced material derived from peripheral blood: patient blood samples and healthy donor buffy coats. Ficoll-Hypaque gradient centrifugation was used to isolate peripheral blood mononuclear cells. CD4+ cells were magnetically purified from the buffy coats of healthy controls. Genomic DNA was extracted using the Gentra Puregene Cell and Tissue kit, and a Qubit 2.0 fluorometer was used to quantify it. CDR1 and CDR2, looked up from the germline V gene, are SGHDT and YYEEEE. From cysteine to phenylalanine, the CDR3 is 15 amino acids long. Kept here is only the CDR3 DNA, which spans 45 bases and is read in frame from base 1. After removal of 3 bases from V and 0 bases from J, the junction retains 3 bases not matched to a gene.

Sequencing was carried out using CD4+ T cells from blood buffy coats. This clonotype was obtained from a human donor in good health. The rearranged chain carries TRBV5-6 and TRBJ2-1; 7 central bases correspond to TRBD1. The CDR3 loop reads CASSSGGPSYNEQFF. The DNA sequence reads TGTGCCAGCAGCTCAGGGGGTCCCTCCTACAATGAGCAGTTCTTC.